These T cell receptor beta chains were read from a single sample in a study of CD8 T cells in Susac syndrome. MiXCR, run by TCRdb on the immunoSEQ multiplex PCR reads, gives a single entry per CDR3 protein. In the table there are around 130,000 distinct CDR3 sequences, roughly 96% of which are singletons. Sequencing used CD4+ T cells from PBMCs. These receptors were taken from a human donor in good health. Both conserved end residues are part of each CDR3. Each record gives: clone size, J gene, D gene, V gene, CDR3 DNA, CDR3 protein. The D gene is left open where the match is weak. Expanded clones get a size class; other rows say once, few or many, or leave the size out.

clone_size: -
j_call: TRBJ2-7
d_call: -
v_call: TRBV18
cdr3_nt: TGTGCCAGCTCACCAACGGGAATCGGGTACGAGCAGTACTTC
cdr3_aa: CASSPTGIGYEQYF

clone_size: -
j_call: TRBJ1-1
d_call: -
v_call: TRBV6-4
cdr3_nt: TGTGCCAGCAGCTCGACCTGGGGCACTGAAGCTTTCTTT
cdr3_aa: CASSSTWGTEAFF

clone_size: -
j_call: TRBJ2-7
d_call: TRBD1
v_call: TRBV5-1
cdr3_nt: TGCGCCAGCAGCTTGTATTCTTCCAGGACAGGGGGCAACGAGCAGTACTTC
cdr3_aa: CASSLYSSRTGGNEQYF

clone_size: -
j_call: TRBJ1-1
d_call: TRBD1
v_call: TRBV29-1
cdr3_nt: TGCAGCACCCACAGGGGCACTGAAGCTTTCTTT
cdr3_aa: CSTHRGTEAFF

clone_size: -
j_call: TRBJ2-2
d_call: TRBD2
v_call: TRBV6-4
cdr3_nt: TGTGCCAGCAGCCCTACTAGCGCCTCGAACACCGGGGAGCTGTTTTTT
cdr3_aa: CASSPTSASNTGELFF

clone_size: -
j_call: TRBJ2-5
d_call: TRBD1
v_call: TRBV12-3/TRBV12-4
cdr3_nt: TGTGCCAGCAGTTCTACCGGGACAGGAATGGGGACCCAGTACTTC
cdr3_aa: CASSSTGTGMGTQYF

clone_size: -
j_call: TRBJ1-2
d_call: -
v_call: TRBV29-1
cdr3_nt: TGCAGCGTTGAAGGTACGGAGCATGGCTACACCTTC
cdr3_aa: CSVEGTEHGYTF

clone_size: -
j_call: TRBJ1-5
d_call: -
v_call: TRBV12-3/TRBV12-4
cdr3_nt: TGTGCCAGCAGCAGGGACAACTATCAGCCCCAGCATTTT
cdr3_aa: CASSRDNYQPQHF

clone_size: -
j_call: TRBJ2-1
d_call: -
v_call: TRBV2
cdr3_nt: TGTGCCAGCAGTGAATGGGCGGGCCGGACCTACAATGAGCAGTTCTTC
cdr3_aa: CASSEWAGRTYNEQFF

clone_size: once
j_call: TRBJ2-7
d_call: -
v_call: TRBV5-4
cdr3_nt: TGTGCCAGCAGCCTCTCGGACATCTCCTACGAGCAGTACTTC
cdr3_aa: CASSLSDISYEQYF

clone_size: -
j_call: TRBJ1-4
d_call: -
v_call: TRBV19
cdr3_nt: TGTGCCAGTAGGATGTCGACTAATGAAAAACTGTTTTTT
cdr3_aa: CASRMSTNEKLFF

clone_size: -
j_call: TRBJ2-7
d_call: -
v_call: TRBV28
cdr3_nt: TGTGCCAGCAGACCGGGACCCGGGACATTCGAGCAGTACTTC
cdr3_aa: CASRPGPGTFEQYF

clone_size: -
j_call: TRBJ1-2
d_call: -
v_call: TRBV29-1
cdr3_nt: TGCAGCGTCACGCTTGGGACGTTTTATGGCTACACCTTC
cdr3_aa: CSVTLGTFYGYTF

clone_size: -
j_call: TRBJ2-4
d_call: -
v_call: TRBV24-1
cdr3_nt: TGTGCCACCAGTGACGGCGGGGCGGCAGCCAAAAACATTCAGTACTTC
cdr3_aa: CATSDGGAAAKNIQYF

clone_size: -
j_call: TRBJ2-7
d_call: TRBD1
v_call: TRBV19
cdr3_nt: TGTGCCAGTAGTGACAGGGGAGTCGACGAGCAGTACTTC
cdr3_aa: CASSDRGVDEQYF

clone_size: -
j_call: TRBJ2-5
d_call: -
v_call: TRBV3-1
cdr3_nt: TGTGCCAGCAGCCAATCGGAGACCCAGTACTTC
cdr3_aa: CASSQSETQYF

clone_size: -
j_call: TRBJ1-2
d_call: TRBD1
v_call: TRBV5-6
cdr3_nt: TGTGCCAGCAGCTTACGAGGGGGCGCTTCTGGCTACACCTTC
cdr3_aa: CASSLRGGASGYTF

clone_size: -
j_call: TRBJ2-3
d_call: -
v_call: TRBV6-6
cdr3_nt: TGTGCCAGCAGTTACCCGGGCAAAGATACGCAGTATTTT
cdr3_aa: CASSYPGKDTQYF

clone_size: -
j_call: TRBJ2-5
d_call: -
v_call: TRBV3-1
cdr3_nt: TGTGCCAGCAGGCAACAGGGGATAGCGGGGGAGACCCAGTACTTC
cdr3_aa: CASRQQGIAGETQYF

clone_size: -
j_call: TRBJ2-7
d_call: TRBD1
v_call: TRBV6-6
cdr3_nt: TGTGCCAGCAGTTACCGGGGACAGGCAGCCTACGAGCAGTACTTC
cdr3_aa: CASSYRGQAAYEQYF

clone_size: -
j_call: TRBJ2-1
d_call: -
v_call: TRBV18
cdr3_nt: TGTGCCAGCTCACCCCCGGCAGGGAGCTCCTACAATGAGCAGTTCTTC
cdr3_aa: CASSPPAGSSYNEQFF

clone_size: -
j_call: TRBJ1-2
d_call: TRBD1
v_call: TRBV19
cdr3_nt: TGTGCCAGTAGTCCCTTCGGGACAGGGTCCAGCGATGGCTACACCTTC
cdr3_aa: CASSPFGTGSSDGYTF